The sequence of this T cell receptor beta chain was determined in a study of T cells generated in artificial thymic organoids. Reverse primers in the TRAC or TRBC constant regions drove separate semi-nested PCRs for TCRalpha and TCRbeta. TCRdb itself ran the 5' RACE reads through MiXCR, one entry per CDR3 protein. The sample yields some 5,100 distinct CDR3 sequences, over 25% seen once. The sequence derives from a human donor who gave cord blood stem cells for thymic organoid culture, a cardiac surgery patient who gave postnatal thymus, or a blood donor (not recorded which). Input material: naive CD8+ T cells from blood. The subset here: CD3+TCRalphabeta+CD8SP T cells; for blood, CD45RO-CCR7+ naive CD8+ T cells.

CDR3 residues: CASSSATGIQAFF. In DNA, the CDR3 is TGTGCCAGCAGTTCCGCGACAGGGATCCAAGCTTTCTTT. The rearrangement joins TRBV27 to TRBJ1-1, with 7 bases fitting TRBD1. Looked up from germline, CDR1 is MNHEY and CDR2 is SMNVEV (reference sequence). Trimming cost V 4 bases and J 9 bases; bases outside gene matches: 8. This CDR3 region has 13 residues.